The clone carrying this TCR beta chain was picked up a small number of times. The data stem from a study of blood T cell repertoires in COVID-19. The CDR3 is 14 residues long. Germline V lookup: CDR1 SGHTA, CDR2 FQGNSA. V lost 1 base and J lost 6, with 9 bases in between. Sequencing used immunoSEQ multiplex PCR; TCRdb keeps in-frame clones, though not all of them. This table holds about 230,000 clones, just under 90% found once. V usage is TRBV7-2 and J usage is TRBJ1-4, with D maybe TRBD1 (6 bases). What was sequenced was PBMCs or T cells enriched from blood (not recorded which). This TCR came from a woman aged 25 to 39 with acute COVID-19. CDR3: CASSLGGLDEKLFF. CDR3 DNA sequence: TGTGCCAGCAGCTTAGGGGGGCTGGATGAAAAACTGTTTTTT.